The 28 T cell receptor beta chains reported below all come from one sample, sequenced in a study of cytomegalovirus exposure and HLA in healthy donors. With 60 Vbeta and 13 Jbeta primers, the PCR was carried out. Using immunoSEQ multiplex PCR, the repertoire was profiled, and TCRdb retains in-frame clones only, with some absent. The table includes fewer than 150,000 clones, about 80% detected once. Sequencing used PBMCs. These TCRs come from a man aged 30 to 45 in good health and CMV-seronegative.

CDR3 in DNA: TGTGCCAGCAGCGGAAGACTAGCGGGAGGAACCGGGGAGCTGTTTTTT. Protein sequence: CASSGRLAGGTGELFF. This chain links TRBV9 with TRBJ2-2; 13 bases are a match to TRBD2. CDR1 and CDR2 from the germline V gene are SGDLS and YYNGEE. V was pared by 3 bases and J by 5 bases, with 4 bases of the junction left unmatched. CDR3 size: 16 residues.

This clone was counted a few times. This chain connects TRBV19 to TRBJ2-4; 7 nucleotides line up with TRBD2. The germline V gene encodes CDR1 LNHDA and CDR2 SQIVND (reference sequence). The CDR3 sequence is 15 residues long. V lost 6 bases and J lost 1; bases outside the gene matches: 6. The CDR3 sequence: CASRDGGGAKNIQYF. As DNA, the CDR3 is TGTGCCAGTAGGGACGGGGGAGGGGCCAAAAACATTCAGTACTTC.

This clone appeared a few times. The CDR3 region has the DNA TGTGCCAGCAGCTTGGGCGGACTAGCGGAAGAGACCCAGTACTTC. Protein product: CASSLGGLAEETQYF. The rearrangement joins TRBV5-4 to TRBJ2-5; 10 nucleotides line up with TRBD2. The CDR3 length is 15 residues. From germline, CDR1 is SGHNT and CDR2 YYREEE (reference sequence). V gave up 0 bases and J gave up 3 bases; unmatched junction bases: 2.

The chain recombines TRBV7-9 with TRBJ1-4; D unresolved. Germline values: CDR1 SEHNR, CDR2 FQNEAQ (reference sequence). The CDR3 has 14 amino acids. V lost 5 bases and J lost 8, with 15 bases in between. The CDR3 sequence: CASSPARVREKLFF. The CDR3 DNA sequence: TGTGCCAGCAGCCCCGCCCGGGTCCGGGAAAAACTGTTTTTT.

The rearrangement uses TRBV30 and TRBJ1-6, with TRBD1 as a possible D gene (5 bases). The CDR3 has 13 amino acids. CDR1 is GTSNPN, CDR2 SVGIG, per germline (reference sequence). Trimming left V 2 bases short and J 7 bases short, with 9 bases between. The CDR3 region has the DNA TGTGCCTGGAGTATTAACAGGAATTCACCCCTCCACTTT. This gives the protein CAWSINRNSPLHF.

V gene TRBV7-2 combines with J gene TRBJ2-3; D remains ambiguous. Germline V gene sequence: CDR1 SGHTA, CDR2 FQGNSA. The CDR3 consists of 17 residues. The V and J ends lost 0 bases and 6 bases respectively, with 19 bases between them. CDR3 in amino acids: CASSLAVRVGLTDTQYF. The DNA of the CDR3 is TGTGCCAGCAGCTTAGCGGTACGGGTTGGCTTGACGGATACGCAGTATTTT.

This chain joins TRBV30 and TRBJ2-3; D possibly corresponds to TRBD1 (5 bases). This CDR3 has 11 amino acids. V was clipped by 5 bases and J by 11 bases, with 14 bases between them. CDR1 is GTSNPN, CDR2 SVGIG, per germline (reference sequence). CDR3 nucleotides: TGTGCCTGGGGCTCGACAGCAGTGCAGTATTTT. Translation gives CAWGSTAVQYF.

The chain carries TRBV10-1 and TRBJ2-7; D gene unclear. V was shortened by 5 bases and J by 6 bases, with 8 bases between the two germline ends. In germline, CDR1 is WNHNN, CDR2 SYGVQD (reference sequence). This CDR3 has 11 residues. CDR3 protein: CASSLGSEQYF. The CDR3 DNA reads TGCGCCAGCAGTCTAGGTAGCGAGCAGTACTTC.

The chain couples TRBV2 to TRBJ1-5; 10 nucleotides align to TRBD1. This CDR3 spans 14 amino acids. Germline lookup yields CDR1 SNHLY and CDR2 FYNNEI. V shed 7 bases, J shed 5 bases, and the junction held 5 bases outside the gene matches. The CDR3, as DNA: TGTGCCAGCATCCCGGACAGGGGGTATCAGCCCCAGCATTTT. This codes for CASIPDRGYQPQHF. The whole variable domain, remainder taken from reference TRBV2 and TRBJ1-5, is EPEVTQTPSHQVTQMGQEVILRCVPISNHLYFYWYRQILGQKVEFLVSFYNNEISEKSEIFDDQFSVERPDGSNFTLKIRSTKLEDSAMYFCASIPDRGYQPQHFGDGTRLSIL.

The V call is TRBV7-2, the J call TRBJ2-7; the match to TRBD1 covers 10 bases. The germline CDR1 and CDR2 sequences are SGHTA and FQGNSA. This CDR3 is built from 16 residues. V was pared by 3 bases and J by 1 base, with 6 bases of the junction left unmatched. The CDR3 region has the DNA TGTGCCAGCAGCTTCTCGGGACAGGGGTCGTCCTACGAGCAGTACTTC. It is translated as CASSFSGQGSSYEQYF.

The chain joins TRBV5-5 to TRBJ1-2; no firm D call. The CDR3 runs to 13 residues. CDR1 and CDR2 (germline): SGHKS, YYEKEE (reference sequence). V gave up 4 bases and J gave up 4 bases, with 11 bases separating them. The CDR3 region is CASSINSFYGYTF. In nucleotides, the CDR3 is TGTGCCAGCAGCATTAACTCGTTCTATGGCTACACCTTC.

The chain uses TRBV5-6 and TRBJ1-2, with D unresolved. V lost 4 bases and J lost 3, with 10 bases in between. The CDR3 extends over 13 amino acids. Germline V gives CDR1 SGHDT, CDR2 YYEEEE. The CDR3 bases are TGTGCCAGCAGCCCTGGAGAGTACTATGGCTACACCTTC. Translated: CASSPGEYYGYTF. The full variable domain, in which reference TRBV5-6 and TRBJ1-2 provide the parts outside the CDR3, is DAGVTQSPTHLIKTRGQQVTLRCSPKSGHDTVSWYQQALGQGPQFIFQYYEEEERQRGNFPDRFSGHQFPNYSSELNVNALLLGDSALYLCASSPGEYYGYTFGSGTRLTVV.

This sequence joins TRBV27 and TRBJ2-1, with D possibly TRBD2 on 6 matching bases. Trimming removed 0 bases at V and 9 bases at J, with 15 bases between. Germline V gene data show CDR1 as MNHEY and CDR2 as SMNVEV (reference sequence). CDR3 length: 15 amino acids. CDR3 sequence: CASSLSWAGRGEQFF. DNA of the CDR3: TGTGCCAGCAGTTTATCGTGGGCAGGGCGGGGTGAGCAGTTCTTC.

The rearrangement uses TRBV6-5 and TRBJ1-1; 8 bases map to TRBD1. The CDR3 length is 15 residues. CDR1 and CDR2 (germline): MNHEY, SVGAGI. Unmatched junction bases numbered 6, after V lost 0 bases and J lost 6 bases. The CDR3 DNA sequence: TGTGCCAGCAGTTACTCGCCAGGGGGCTCCGCTGAAGCTTTCTTT. Translating gives CASSYSPGGSAEAFF.

This sequence joins TRBV28 and TRBJ2-6, with D hard to call. Germline values: CDR1 MDHEN, CDR2 SYDVKM. This CDR3 region has 15 residues. Trimming pared 4 bases from V and 0 bases from J, leaving 7 bases between. The CDR3 DNA reads TGTGCCAGCAGTTCGCACAGCTCTGGGGCCAACGTCCTGACTTTC. Encoded protein: CASSSHSSGANVLTF.

This rearrangement joins TRBV9 to TRBJ2-2; 7 bases line up with TRBD1. This CDR3 spans 13 amino acids. Per the germline V gene, CDR1 is SGDLS and CDR2 is YYNGEE. Trimming took 10 bases from V and 1 from J; bases not matched to a gene: 4. CDR3 amino acids: CAAGDRNTGELFF. CDR3 DNA: TGTGCCGCTGGGGACAGGAACACCGGGGAGCTGTTTTTT.

The genes are TRBV18 and TRBJ1-1, with D perhaps matching TRBD1 (6 bases). Germline CDR1 KGHSH, CDR2 LQKENI. CDR3 length: 15 amino acids. Trimming took off 2 bases at V and 6 bases at J, with 16 bases between the two ends. This chain's CDR3 is CASSPRERGGPEAFF. Written as DNA, the CDR3 is TGTGCCAGCTCACCAAGGGAGAGGGGGGGGCCTGAAGCTTTCTTT.

The rearrangement uses TRBV14 and TRBJ1-2; no clear D. This CDR3 has 14 residues. Between the trimmed V and J ends, which lost 4 bases and 5 bases, there was a span of 14 bases. Germline V gives CDR1 SGHDN, CDR2 FVKESK. The DNA of the CDR3 is TGTGCCAGCAGCCCTATCCCGACACGGTATGGCTACACCTTC. Protein sequence: CASSPIPTRYGYTF.

V and J are TRBV28 and TRBJ2-7; the match to TRBD2 covers 8 bases. The germline V gene has CDR1 MDHEN and CDR2 SYDVKM. The CDR3 has 14 residues. Trimming removed 5 bases from V and 3 bases from J; junction bases left unmatched: 6. In DNA, the CDR3 is TGTGCCAGCAGTCTAACCGGGGGGGACTACGAGCAGTACTTC. Translated: CASSLTGGDYEQYF.

The chain carries TRBV4-1 and TRBJ1-5, with a possible D match to TRBD1 (5 bases). V was trimmed by 1 base and J by 4 bases, leaving 11 bases between them. This CDR3 is built from 15 residues. The V gene's germline CDR1 is MGHRA and CDR2 YSYEKL. CDR3 in amino acids: CASSQGDSRNQPQHF. Written as DNA, the CDR3 is TGCGCCAGCAGCCAAGGCGACAGTCGAAATCAGCCCCAGCATTTT.

The gene calls are TRBV28 and TRBJ2-7; tentatively, D is TRBD1 (6 bases). CDR1 and CDR2 from the germline V gene are MDHEN and SYDVKM. Trimming took 2 bases from V and 7 from J, leaving 9 bases between them. This CDR3 has 12 amino acids. This CDR3 is CASSLDDREQYF. In DNA form, the CDR3 reads TGTGCCAGCAGTTTAGATGACAGGGAGCAGTACTTC.

V usage is TRBV27 and J usage is TRBJ2-5, with D possibly being TRBD2 (5 bases). Near its end, the DNA agrees better with TRBJ2-7, so the J call may be wrong. The CDR3 totals 15 residues. Per germline, CDR1 MNHEY and CDR2 SMNVEV (reference sequence). CDR3 in amino acids: CASSLSRTLPYEQYF. The CDR3 bases are TGTGCCAGCAGTTTATCGAGGACTCTACCCTACGAGCAGTACTTC.

The chain links TRBV7-9 to TRBJ1-2; D gene uncertain. The germline CDR1 and CDR2 sequences are SEHNR and FQNEAQ (reference sequence). Trimming removed 6 bases at V and 8 bases at J, with 10 bases between. The CDR3 sequence is 11 residues long. CDR3 protein: CASSRDLGYTF. The DNA of the CDR3 is TGTGCCAGCAGTCGTGACTTAGGCTACACCTTC.

This clone was seen more than once but under ten times. This chain joins TRBV7-6 and TRBJ2-3; D is unresolved. Trimming removed 2 bases at V and 2 bases at J, with 14 bases between. Looked up from germline, CDR1 is SGHVS and CDR2 is FNYEAQ. The CDR3 is 16 residues long. CDR3 nucleotides: TGTGCCAGCAGCTTATTGGCTAGGCACCTCACAGATACGCAGTATTTT. Its translation is CASSLLARHLTDTQYF.

This chain connects TRBV29-1 to TRBJ2-1; D gene uncertain. CDR1 is SQVTM, CDR2 ANQGSEA, per germline. The CDR3 extends over 13 amino acids. Trimming cost V 8 bases and J 0 bases, with 11 bases left between them. CDR3 sequence: CSIVLPSYNEQFF. The CDR3 bases are TGCAGCATTGTCCTACCCTCCTACAATGAGCAGTTCTTC.

This clone was counted a few times. This rearrangement joins TRBV7-9 to TRBJ1-1, with D perhaps matching TRBD1 (5 bases). The germline V gene encodes CDR1 SEHNR and CDR2 FQNEAQ (reference sequence). CDR3 size: 13 residues. V lost 5 bases and J lost 4, with 11 bases in between. CDR3 amino acids: CASSPWGGTEAFF. The CDR3 DNA sequence: TGTGCCAGCAGCCCCTGGGGGGGCACTGAAGCTTTCTTT.

The chain carries TRBV28 and TRBJ1-1; D is unclear. Trimming removed 2 bases at V and 8 bases at J, with 9 bases between. Germline V lookup: CDR1 MDHEN, CDR2 SYDVKM. The CDR3 length is 12 residues. This CDR3 is CASSLEGREAFF. The CDR3 nucleotides read TGTGCCAGCAGTTTAGAGGGAAGGGAAGCTTTCTTT.

The rearrangement uses TRBV20-1 and TRBJ2-4; perhaps TRBD1 as D (5 bases). Germline V gene data show CDR1 as DFQATT and CDR2 as SNEGSKA (reference sequence). The CDR3 spans 11 residues. Between the trimmed V and J ends, which lost 7 bases and 10 bases, there was a span of 14 bases. The CDR3 bases are TGCAGTGGGACAACGGGTTTAATTCAGTACTTC. Amino acids: CSGTTGLIQYF.